A selection of T cell receptor beta chains follows, all from one sample in a study of PD-1 blockade in classical Hodgkin lymphoma. Some clones are missing from TCRdb's copy, which holds only in-frame ones; the method was immunoSEQ multiplex PCR. The sample comprises some 50,000 clones, about three quarters of which are singletons, and 8% to 13% rests with the top ten. The starting material was peripheral blood mononuclear cells (PBMCs), obtained at baseline. The receptors originated from a human donor with classical Hodgkin lymphoma. CDR3s include the opening cysteine and the closing phenylalanine or tryptophan. Fields, in order: V gene, D gene, CDR3 length, clone size, J gene, CDR3 protein, CDR3 DNA. A D gene is named only where the DNA matches it firmly. The size of a clone is reported for some rows only, either as once, few or many, or as a class for expanded clones.

TRBV2	-	11	-	TRBJ2-1	CASSEAGEQFF	TGTGCCAGCAGTGAAGCAGGGGAGCAGTTCTTC
TRBV6-6	TRBD2	14	many	TRBJ2-7	CASSSQLAEYEQYF	TGTGCCAGCAGTTCCCAACTAGCGGAGTACGAGCAGTACTTC
TRBV7-8	-	16	-	TRBJ2-7	CASSFGSVARWNEQYF	TGTGCCAGCAGCTTTGGGTCTGTCGCGAGGTGGAACGAGCAGTACTTC
TRBV6-5	-	14	-	TRBJ2-6	CASSQSSGANVLTF	TGTGCCAGCAGTCAGAGCTCTGGGGCCAACGTCCTGACTTTC
TRBV7-2	TRBD2	14	-	TRBJ2-1	CASSRTSGNNEQFF	TGTGCCAGCAGCCGGACTAGCGGAAACAATGAGCAGTTCTTC
TRBV6-6	TRBD1	13	few	TRBJ1-2	CASSPGTANGYTF	TGTGCCAGCAGCCCTGGGACAGCGAATGGCTACACCTTC
TRBV19	-	16	-	TRBJ1-2	CASTPRRGTANYGYTF	TGTGCCAGTACCCCTAGGCGGGGCACCGCTAACTATGGCTACACCTTC
TRBV6-1	-	13	-	TRBJ1-1	CASSVNLLEEAFF	TGTGCCAGCAGTGTTAACCTCCTGGAAGAAGCTTTCTTT
TRBV30	-	12	-	TRBJ1-2	CAWSRQGYGYTF	TGTGCCTGGAGTCGTCAGGGATATGGCTACACCTTC
TRBV29-1	TRBD1	14	few	TRBJ2-7	CSVGGQGTGYEQYF	TGCAGCGTTGGGGGACAGGGAACGGGGTACGAGCAGTACTTC
TRBV14	TRBD1	15	-	TRBJ1-2	CASSQVGTGGHGYTF	TGTGCCAGCAGCCAAGTGGGGACAGGGGGCCATGGCTACACCTTC